These 28 T cell receptor beta chains were all obtained from the same sample, sequenced in a study of T-cell reconstitution after alpha-beta-depleted transplantation in children. During its preparation, the TCRbeta library received unique molecular identifiers. TCRdb called the PCR reads again in MiXCR, with one record for every CDR3 protein. This sample has a few hundred thousand distinct CDR3 sequences, with under 15% found just once. Sequenced material: PBMCs from the stem cell graft donor, taken from the stem cell graft. These receptors originate from a human donor who donated a stem cell graft to a child with combined immunodeficiency.

This chain links TRBV12-3 or TRBV12-4 with TRBJ2-7; D may be TRBD2 (6 bases). V lost 5 bases, J lost 5 bases, and 10 bases lay in between. This CDR3 is built from 12 residues. CDR3 amino acids: CASSGDFDEQYF. The CDR3 DNA reads TGTGCCAGCAGTGGGGACTTCGACGAGCAGTACTTC.

CDR3 protein: CASSQNPRYNEQFF. CDR3 in DNA: TGTGCCAGCAGCCAAAATCCGCGGTACAATGAGCAGTTCTTC. This chain connects TRBV3-1 to TRBJ2-1; D call uncertain. CDR1 is LGHDT and CDR2 is YNNKEL in the germline V gene (reference sequence). Trimming shortened V by 2 bases and J by 4 bases, and 9 bases separated the two germline ends. The length of the CDR3 is 14 residues.

The rearrangement links TRBV7-8 to TRBJ1-6; 7 nucleotides line up with TRBD1. Germline loops: CDR1 SGHVS, CDR2 FQNEAQ. With 6 bases clipped from V and 10 bases from J, the junction kept 6 bases outside the gene matches. The CDR3 totals 13 residues. The CDR3 bases are TGTGCCAGCAGAAACGACAGGGTGTCACCCCTCCACTTT. Translation: CASRNDRVSPLHF.

This clonotype turned up a few times. The V and J genes are TRBV10-3 and TRBJ2-7, with D maybe TRBD1 (5 bases). Per germline, CDR1 ENHRY and CDR2 SYGVKD. CDR3 length: 17 amino acids. V lost 5 bases and J lost 7, with 27 bases in between. CDR3 coding DNA: TGTGCCATCAGTCCAGATACCGCAGGGTCCCTTTCAGGAGAGCAGTACTTC. Protein: CAISPDTAGSLSGEQYF.

V and J are TRBV10-3 and TRBJ2-1; 10 bases map to TRBD2. The germline gives CDR1 ENHRY, CDR2 SYGVKD. The trim removed 0 bases at V and 4 bases at J, leaving 12 bases unmatched. CDR3 size: 19 residues. CDR3 nucleotides: TGTGCCATCAGTGAGTCGGGGGACGCGACTAGCGGGTCATACAATGAGCAGTTCTTC. Residues: CAISESGDATSGSYNEQFF.

Turning to this clonotype: This is likely a read error, given that the CDR3 carries no conserved phenylalanine or tryptophan at its end. The CDR3 coding sequence is TGTGCCAGCAGTTTTGGGGACAGGGGACGCGAGCAGTACTAC. It is translated as CASSFGDRGREQYY. The chain has TRBV27 and TRBJ2-7, with TRBD1 identical over 10 bases. CDR1 is MNHEY and CDR2 is SMNVEV in the germline V gene (reference sequence). The CDR3 spans 14 residues. The J segment lost 6 bases and the V segment lost 3 bases, leaving 5 bases of the junction unmatched.

This clonotype has just a few counts. The rearrangement joins TRBV15 to TRBJ2-7; TRBD1 or TRBD2 may be the D gene (5 bases each). CDR3 length equals 14 residues. Per the germline V gene, CDR1 is LNHNV and CDR2 is YYDKDF (reference sequence). Trimming stripped 0 bases from V and 6 bases from J, with 12 bases between. The CDR3 region is CATSRDRVGGEQYF. The CDR3 DNA sequence: TGTGCCACCAGCAGAGACAGGGTAGGAGGCGAGCAGTACTTC.

This clonotype has more than one count but fewer than ten. This chain links TRBV30 with TRBJ2-2; 13 bases align to TRBD2. Trimming took 2 bases from V and 0 from J; bases not matched to a gene: 6. From germline, CDR1 is GTSNPN and CDR2 SVGIG (reference sequence). This CDR3 comprises 18 residues. The CDR3 region has the DNA TGTGCCTGGAGTCGACGACTAGCGGGAGGAGCGAACACCGGGGAGCTGTTTTTT. Its protein product is CAWSRRLAGGANTGELFF.

This clonotype appeared a few times. This rearrangement joins TRBV9 to TRBJ2-2; TRBD2 is a possible D gene (6 bases). There are 15 residues in the CDR3. Trimming took off 4 bases at V and 6 bases at J, with 16 bases between the two ends. Germline V gene sequence: CDR1 SGDLS, CDR2 YYNGEE. The CDR3 protein is CASSPELAKPGELFF. CDR3 DNA: TGTGCCAGCAGCCCCGAACTAGCTAAACCCGGGGAGCTGTTTTTT.

This clonotype was seen at least ten times. This chain links TRBV27 with TRBJ2-7, with 7 bases identical to TRBD1. The CDR3 covers 13 residues. J was trimmed by 4 bases and V by 9 bases; bases with no gene match: 9. Germline V lookup: CDR1 MNHEY, CDR2 SMNVEV (reference sequence). The CDR3 coding sequence is TGTGCCAGTGCGGCAGGGGGACCATACGAGCAGTACTTC. This translates into CASAAGGPYEQYF.

There are many counts of this clonotype. The J gene is TRBJ1-6, the V gene TRBV12-3 or TRBV12-4; D uncertain. The CDR3 is 14 amino acids. Trimming took 6 bases from V and 8 from J, leaving 14 bases between them. The DNA for the CDR3 is TGTGCCAGCAGCCCCCGAGGTGGGGATTCACCCCTCCACTTT. Its protein product is CASSPRGGDSPLHF.

This clonotype was observed a handful of times. The V gene is TRBV5-1, the J gene TRBJ1-1; D not certain. Germline lookup yields CDR1 SGHRS and CDR2 YFSETQ. The CDR3 is 19 amino acids. V gave up 0 bases and J gave up 2 bases, with 23 bases separating them. The chain's CDR3 is CASSLDIAAVEGLNTEAFF. CDR3 in DNA: TGCGCCAGCAGCTTGGATATTGCGGCAGTGGAGGGTCTCAACACTGAAGCTTTCTTT.

This clonotype was seen a handful of times. This chain links TRBV7-2 with TRBJ2-7; 11 positions match TRBD1. V was pared by 0 bases and J by 1 base, with 14 bases of the junction left unmatched. The CDR3 runs 20 residues. Germline V gene sequence: CDR1 SGHTA, CDR2 FQGNSA. CDR3 region: CASSLAFPIPGQGESYEQYF. The CDR3 DNA follows: TGTGCCAGCAGCTTAGCGTTTCCGATCCCGGGACAGGGGGAATCCTACGAGCAGTACTTC.

This clonotype has a count of ten or more. The chain uses TRBV4-3 and TRBJ2-1, with 7 nucleotides matching TRBD1. The CDR3 contains 14 residues. CDR1 LGHNA and CDR2 YSLEER come from the germline V gene. J lost 4 bases, V lost 1 base, and 1 base had no gene match. CDR3 sequence reads: CASSQGDSYNEQFF. The CDR3 DNA sequence: TGCGCCAGCAGCCAAGGGGACAGTTACAATGAGCAGTTCTTC.

This sequence joins TRBV11-2 and TRBJ2-1, with D possibly TRBD2 on 6 matching bases. Germline lookup yields CDR1 SGHAT and CDR2 FQNNGV. The V end was cut by 4 bases, the J end by 0 bases, with 16 bases between. The CDR3 totals 17 residues. CDR3 sequence (DNA): TGTGCCAGCAGCTCGCCGGAGGGTCTGCGCTCCTACAATGAGCAGTTCTTC. This encodes CASSSPEGLRSYNEQFF.

The genes are TRBV20-1 and TRBJ1-1; TRBD1 matches at 12 bases. This CDR3 spans 14 amino acids. Germline trimming cut 5 bases from V and 11 bases from J; bases unmatched to any gene: 12. Per the germline V gene, CDR1 is DFQATT and CDR2 is SNEGSKA (reference sequence). The CDR3 is CSAGTGGAGLGAFF. CDR3 sequence (DNA): TGCAGTGCTGGGACAGGGGGCGCTGGCCTGGGGGCTTTCTTT.

This clonotype was recorded a few times. This chain links TRBV29-1 with TRBJ1-1; D gene ambiguous. CDR3 size: 13 residues. Germline V gene lookup returns CDR1 SQVTM and CDR2 ANQGSEA. Trimming removed 2 bases from V and 7 bases from J, with 14 bases in between. The CDR3 DNA is TGCAGCGTTGAAAAGGACCCGAGTGGTGAAGCTTTCTTT. Amino acids: CSVEKDPSGEAFF.

The chain employs TRBV5-1 and TRBJ2-4; possible D gene TRBD1, 5 bases. The CDR3 consists of 13 residues. Looked up from germline, CDR1 is SGHRS and CDR2 is YFSETQ. Trimming left V 5 bases short and J 8 bases short, with 14 bases between. The CDR3 sequence: CASSPGHLDIQYF. CDR3 nucleotide sequence: TGCGCCAGCAGTCCCGGACATCTAGACATTCAGTACTTC. Combining the CDR3 with reference TRBV5-1 and TRBJ2-4 gives the whole variable domain KAGVTQTPRYLIKTRGQQVTLSCSPISGHRSVSWYQQTPGQGLQFLFEYFSETQRNKGNFPGRFSGRQFSNSRSEMNVSTLELGDSALYLCASSPGHLDIQYFGAGTRLSVL.

This clonotype was observed many times. The J gene is TRBJ2-1, the V gene TRBV15; the match to TRBD2 covers 7 bases. There are 15 residues in the CDR3. The germline V gene encodes CDR1 LNHNV and CDR2 YYDKDF (reference sequence). The junction had 3 bases not matched to a gene; V was cut back by 0 bases and J by 4 bases. The CDR3 nucleotides read TGTGCCACCAGCAGAGATAGCGGGTCTTACAATGAGCAGTTCTTC. Translated, it gives CATSRDSGSYNEQFF.

This clonotype was counted ten times or more. The gene calls are TRBV5-1 and TRBJ1-2, with a possible D match to TRBD1 (5 bases). Trimming took off 1 base at V and 6 bases at J, with 19 bases between the two ends. The CDR3 has 16 residues. Germline values: CDR1 SGHRS, CDR2 YFSETQ. CDR3 sequence reads: CASSLKEGRARDGYTF. The CDR3 coding sequence is TGCGCCAGCAGCTTGAAAGAGGGCAGGGCAAGGGATGGCTACACCTTC. The full variable domain, its missing parts supplied by reference TRBV5-1 and TRBJ1-2, is KAGVTQTPRYLIKTRGQQVTLSCSPISGHRSVSWYQQTPGQGLQFLFEYFSETQRNKGNFPGRFSGRQFSNSRSEMNVSTLELGDSALYLCASSLKEGRARDGYTFGSGTRLTVV.

The rearrangement uses TRBV24-1 and TRBJ1-1, with D perhaps matching TRBD1 (5 bases). The CDR3 is made up of 14 amino acids. Per germline, CDR1 KGHDR and CDR2 SFDVKD. Trimming left V 2 bases short and J 6 bases short, with 12 bases between. CDR3 protein: CATSDSGGRAEAFF. The CDR3 DNA follows: TGTGCCACCAGTGATTCGGGGGGGAGGGCTGAAGCTTTCTTT.

The chain links TRBV20-1 to TRBJ2-5; possibly TRBD1 or TRBD2 for D (6 bases each). CDR1 and CDR2 from the germline V gene are DFQATT and SNEGSKA (reference sequence). CDR3 length: 16 amino acids. V was cut by 3 bases and J by 2 bases, with 19 bases left in between. The CDR3 loop reads CSASLGGQRGQETQYF. DNA of the CDR3: TGCAGTGCTAGTTTGGGGGGCCAAAGGGGTCAAGAGACCCAGTACTTC.

There are many counts of this clonotype. The chain recombines TRBV27 with TRBJ2-7; D gene ambiguous. V gave up 0 bases and J gave up 3 bases, with 12 bases separating them. Germline-derived CDR1 and CDR2 are MNHEY and SMNVEV (reference sequence). The CDR3 loop spans 15 amino acids. The CDR3 is CASSLSETGFYEQYF. The CDR3 nucleotides are TGTGCCAGCAGTTTATCGGAGACCGGGTTCTACGAGCAGTACTTC.

This clonotype showed up many times. The gene calls are TRBV12-3 or TRBV12-4 and TRBJ2-5; unclear D gene. Trimming removed 2 bases at V and 3 bases at J, with 10 bases between. The CDR3 extends over 14 amino acids. Here the CDR3 reads CASSLTVSEETQYF. The CDR3 DNA is TGTGCCAGCAGTTTAACCGTCTCAGAAGAGACCCAGTACTTC.

V and J are TRBV5-1 and TRBJ2-7; weak D call: TRBD1 (7 bases). Per the germline V gene, CDR1 is SGHRS and CDR2 is YFSETQ. This CDR3 comprises 14 residues. V shed 3 bases and J shed 3 bases, with 13 bases lying between them. CDR3 amino acids: CASSSTGTLYEQYF. In DNA form, the CDR3 reads TGCGCCAGCAGCTCGACAGGGACTCTCTACGAGCAGTACTTC.

This clonotype was counted a few times. The chain uses TRBV24-1 and TRBJ2-3, with no clear D. Germline V gene sequence: CDR1 KGHDR, CDR2 SFDVKD. This CDR3 is built from 14 residues. Trimming left V 8 bases short and J 1 base short, with 12 bases between. CDR3 bases: TGTGCCACCACAGCAGTATTGGGCACAGATACGCAGTATTTT. Translation: CATTAVLGTDTQYF.

This clonotype was counted ten times or more. This chain connects TRBV5-1 to TRBJ2-7, with 9 nucleotides matching TRBD1. After removal of 1 base from V and 3 bases from J, the junction contained 8 bases not matched to a gene. This CDR3 region has 16 residues. The germline gives CDR1 SGHRS, CDR2 YFSETQ. CDR3 sequence reads: CASSLIQGALNYEQYF. The DNA for the CDR3 is TGCGCCAGCAGCTTGATACAGGGGGCCCTTAACTACGAGCAGTACTTC.

This clonotype was detected a few times. The chain uses TRBV27 and TRBJ2-1; 7 bases map to TRBD2. Germline V gene data show CDR1 as MNHEY and CDR2 as SMNVEV (reference sequence). The CDR3 covers 14 residues. V lost 8 bases to trimming and J lost 0 bases; unmatched junction nucleotides: 4. The CDR3 region is CASVPGGSYNEQFF. Written as DNA, the CDR3 is TGTGCCAGCGTCCCGGGGGGCTCCTACAATGAGCAGTTCTTC.